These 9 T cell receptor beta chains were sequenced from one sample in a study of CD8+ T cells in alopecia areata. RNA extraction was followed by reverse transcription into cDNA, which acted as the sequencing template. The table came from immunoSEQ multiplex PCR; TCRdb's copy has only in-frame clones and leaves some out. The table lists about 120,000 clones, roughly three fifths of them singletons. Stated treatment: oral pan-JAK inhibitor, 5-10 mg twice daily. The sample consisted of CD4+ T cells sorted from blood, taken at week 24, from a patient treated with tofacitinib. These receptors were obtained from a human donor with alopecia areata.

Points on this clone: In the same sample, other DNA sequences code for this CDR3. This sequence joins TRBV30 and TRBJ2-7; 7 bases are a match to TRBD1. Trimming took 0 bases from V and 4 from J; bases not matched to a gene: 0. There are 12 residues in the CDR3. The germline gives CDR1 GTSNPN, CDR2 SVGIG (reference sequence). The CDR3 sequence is CAWSVQGYEQYF. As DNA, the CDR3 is TGTGCCTGGAGTGTACAGGGGTACGAGCAGTACTTC.

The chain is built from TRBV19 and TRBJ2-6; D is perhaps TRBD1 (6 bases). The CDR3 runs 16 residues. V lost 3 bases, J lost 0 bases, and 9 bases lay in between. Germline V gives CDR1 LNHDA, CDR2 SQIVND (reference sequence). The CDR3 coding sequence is TGTGCCAGTAGTATTACAGGGAACTCTGGGGCCAACGTCCTGACTTTC. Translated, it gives CASSITGNSGANVLTF.

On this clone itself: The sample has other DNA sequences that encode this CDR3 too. This chain's CDR3 is CASSFGRGETQYF. CDR3 DNA sequence: TGTGCCAGCAGTTTTGGCCGTGGGGAGACCCAGTACTTC. The gene calls are TRBV27 and TRBJ2-5; no reliable D call. The V end lost 3 bases, the J end lost 5 bases, and 10 bases lay between the germline ends. This CDR3 region has 13 residues. Germline CDR1 and CDR2: MNHEY and SMNVEV (reference sequence).

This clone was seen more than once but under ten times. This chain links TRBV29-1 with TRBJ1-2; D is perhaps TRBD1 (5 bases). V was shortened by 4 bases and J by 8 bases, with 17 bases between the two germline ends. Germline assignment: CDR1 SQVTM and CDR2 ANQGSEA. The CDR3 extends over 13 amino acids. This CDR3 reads CSVGGTQRSGYTF. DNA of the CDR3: TGCAGCGTTGGAGGGACCCAAAGGTCGGGCTACACCTTC.

CDR3 nucleotides: TGTGCCAGCAGCTTAATGGGATCACCCCTCCACTTT. Protein sequence: CASSLMGSPLHF. The V call is TRBV7-2, the J call TRBJ1-6; D is undetermined. CDR3 size: 12 residues. V lost 2 bases, J lost 10 bases, and 6 bases lay in between. The germline V gene has CDR1 SGHTA and CDR2 FQGNSA.

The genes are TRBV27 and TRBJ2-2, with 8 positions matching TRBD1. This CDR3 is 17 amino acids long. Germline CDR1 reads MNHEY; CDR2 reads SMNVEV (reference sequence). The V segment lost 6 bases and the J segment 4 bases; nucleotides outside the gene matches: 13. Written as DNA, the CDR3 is TGTGCCAGCAGGAGGCTCGGGACAGGACTTGGCACCGGGGAGCTGTTTTTT. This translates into CASRRLGTGLGTGELFF.

CDR3 nucleotide sequence: TGTGCCAGCACCCCCACAGGGGGCTACACCTTC. Its protein product is CASTPTGGYTF. The chain couples TRBV2 to TRBJ1-2, with D perhaps matching TRBD1 (6 bases). This CDR3 is 11 amino acids long. Germline V lookup: CDR1 SNHLY, CDR2 FYNNEI. V was trimmed by 7 bases and J by 8 bases, leaving 11 bases between them.

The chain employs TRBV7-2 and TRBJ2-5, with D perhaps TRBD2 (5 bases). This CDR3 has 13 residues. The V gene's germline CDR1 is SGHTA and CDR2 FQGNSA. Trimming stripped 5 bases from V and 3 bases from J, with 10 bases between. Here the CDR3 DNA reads TGTGCCAGCAGCGCCCTACTAGAAGAGACCCAGTACTTC. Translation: CASSALLEETQYF.

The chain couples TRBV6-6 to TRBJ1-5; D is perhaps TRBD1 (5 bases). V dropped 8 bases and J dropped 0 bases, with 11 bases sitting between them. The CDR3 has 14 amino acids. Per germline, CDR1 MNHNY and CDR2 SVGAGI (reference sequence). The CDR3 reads CASCDRGSNQPQHF. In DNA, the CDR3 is TGTGCCAGCTGCGACAGAGGTAGCAATCAGCCCCAGCATTTT.